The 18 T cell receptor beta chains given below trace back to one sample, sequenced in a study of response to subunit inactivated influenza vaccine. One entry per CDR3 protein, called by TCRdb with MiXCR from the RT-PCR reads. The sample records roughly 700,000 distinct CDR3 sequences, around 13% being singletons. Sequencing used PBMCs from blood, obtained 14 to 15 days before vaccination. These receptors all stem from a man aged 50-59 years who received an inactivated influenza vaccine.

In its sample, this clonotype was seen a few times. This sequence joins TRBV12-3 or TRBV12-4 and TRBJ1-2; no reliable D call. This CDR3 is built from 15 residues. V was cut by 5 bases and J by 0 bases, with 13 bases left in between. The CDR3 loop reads CASSLIPGANYGYTF. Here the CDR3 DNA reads TGTGCCAGCAGTCTAATACCGGGAGCTAACTATGGCTACACCTTC.

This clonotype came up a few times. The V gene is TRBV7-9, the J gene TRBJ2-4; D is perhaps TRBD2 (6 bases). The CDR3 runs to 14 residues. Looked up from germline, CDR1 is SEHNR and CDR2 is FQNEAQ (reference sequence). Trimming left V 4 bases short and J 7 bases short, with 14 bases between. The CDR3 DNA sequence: TGTGCCAGCAGCTCCCTGGAGGGGAAGAACATTCAGTACTTC. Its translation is CASSSLEGKNIQYF.

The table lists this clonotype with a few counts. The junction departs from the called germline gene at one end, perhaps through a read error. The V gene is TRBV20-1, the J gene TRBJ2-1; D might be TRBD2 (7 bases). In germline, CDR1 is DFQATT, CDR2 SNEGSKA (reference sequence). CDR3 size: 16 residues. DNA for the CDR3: TGCTGTGCTCAAGAGGGGGGGAGGGCCCAAAACAATGAGCAGTTCTTC. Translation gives CCAQEGGRAQNNEQFF.

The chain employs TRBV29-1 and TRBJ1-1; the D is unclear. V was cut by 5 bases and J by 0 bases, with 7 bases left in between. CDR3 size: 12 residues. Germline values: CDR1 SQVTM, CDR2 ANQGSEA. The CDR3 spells CSVLGLNTEAFF. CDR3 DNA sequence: TGCAGCGTTTTAGGGTTGAACACTGAAGCTTTCTTT.

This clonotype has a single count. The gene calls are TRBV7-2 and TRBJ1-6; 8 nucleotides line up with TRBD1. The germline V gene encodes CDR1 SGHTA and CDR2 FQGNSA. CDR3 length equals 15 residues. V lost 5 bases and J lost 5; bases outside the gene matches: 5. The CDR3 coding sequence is TGTGCCAGCAGCCCGGGACAGGTGGATAATTCACCCCTCCACTTT. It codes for CASSPGQVDNSPLHF.

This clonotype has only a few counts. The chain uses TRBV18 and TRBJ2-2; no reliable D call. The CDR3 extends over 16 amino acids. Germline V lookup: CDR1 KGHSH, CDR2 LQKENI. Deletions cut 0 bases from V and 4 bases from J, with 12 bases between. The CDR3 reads CASSPPMRTPTGELFF. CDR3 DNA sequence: TGTGCCAGCTCACCACCCATGAGGACCCCCACCGGGGAGCTGTTTTTT.

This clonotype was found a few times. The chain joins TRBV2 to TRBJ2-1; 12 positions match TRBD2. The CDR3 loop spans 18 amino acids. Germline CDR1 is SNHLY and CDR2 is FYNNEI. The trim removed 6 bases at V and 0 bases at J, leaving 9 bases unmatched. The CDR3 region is CASRTPGLAGSSYNEQFF. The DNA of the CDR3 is TGTGCCAGCAGGACGCCGGGACTAGCGGGCAGCTCCTACAATGAGCAGTTCTTC.

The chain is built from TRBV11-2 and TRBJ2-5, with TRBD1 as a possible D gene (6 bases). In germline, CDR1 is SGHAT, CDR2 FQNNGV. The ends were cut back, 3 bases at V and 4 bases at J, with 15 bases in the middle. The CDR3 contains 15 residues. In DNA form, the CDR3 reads TGTGCCAGCAGCTTTTTAGGAGTAGGGGGAGAGACCCAGTACTTC. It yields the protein CASSFLGVGGETQYF.

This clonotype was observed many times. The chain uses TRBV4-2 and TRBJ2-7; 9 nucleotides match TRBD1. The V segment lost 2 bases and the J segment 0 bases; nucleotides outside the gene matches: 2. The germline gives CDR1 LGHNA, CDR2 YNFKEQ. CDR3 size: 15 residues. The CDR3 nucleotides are TGTGCCAGCAGCCAACGACAGGGGGGCTCCTACGAGCAGTACTTC. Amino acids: CASSQRQGGSYEQYF.

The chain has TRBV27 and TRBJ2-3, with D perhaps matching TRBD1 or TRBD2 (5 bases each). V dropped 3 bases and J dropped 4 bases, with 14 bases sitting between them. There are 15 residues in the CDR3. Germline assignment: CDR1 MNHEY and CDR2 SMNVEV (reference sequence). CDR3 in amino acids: CASSFGTERADTQYF. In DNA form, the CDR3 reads TGTGCCAGCAGTTTCGGGACCGAAAGGGCAGATACGCAGTATTTT.

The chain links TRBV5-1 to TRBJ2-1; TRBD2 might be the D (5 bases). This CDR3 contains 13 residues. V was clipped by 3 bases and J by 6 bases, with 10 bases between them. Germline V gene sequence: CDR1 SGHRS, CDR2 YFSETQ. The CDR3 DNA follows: TGCGCCAGCAGCTCGGGGAACTCCAATGAGCAGTTCTTC. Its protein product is CASSSGNSNEQFF.

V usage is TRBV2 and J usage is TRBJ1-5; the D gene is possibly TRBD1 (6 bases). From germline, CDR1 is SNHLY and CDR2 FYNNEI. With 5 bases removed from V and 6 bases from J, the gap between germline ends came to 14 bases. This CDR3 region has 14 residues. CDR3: CASSKSQGPQPQHF. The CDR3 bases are TGTGCCAGCAGTAAATCACAGGGTCCTCAGCCCCAGCATTTT.

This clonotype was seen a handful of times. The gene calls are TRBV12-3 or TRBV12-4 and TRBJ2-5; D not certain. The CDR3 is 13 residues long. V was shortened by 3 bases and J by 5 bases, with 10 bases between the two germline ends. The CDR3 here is CASSFANGETQYF. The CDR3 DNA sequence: TGTGCCAGCAGTTTTGCCAATGGGGAGACCCAGTACTTC.

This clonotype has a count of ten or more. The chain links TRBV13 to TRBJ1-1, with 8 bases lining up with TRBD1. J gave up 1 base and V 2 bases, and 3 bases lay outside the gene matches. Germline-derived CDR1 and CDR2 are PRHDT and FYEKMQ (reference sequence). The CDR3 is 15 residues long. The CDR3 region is CASSLTGGGNTEAFF. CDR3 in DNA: TGTGCCAGCAGCTTAACAGGGGGTGGGAACACTGAAGCTTTCTTT.

CDR3 in amino acids: CASSLGAATNYGYTF. CDR3 coding DNA: TGTGCCAGCAGCTTAGGAGCAGCTACTAACTATGGCTACACCTTC. The chain has TRBV7-9 and TRBJ1-2; D gene uncertain. Germline V lookup: CDR1 SEHNR, CDR2 FQNEAQ (reference sequence). V was trimmed by 1 base and J by 0 bases, leaving 9 bases between them. This CDR3 has 15 residues.

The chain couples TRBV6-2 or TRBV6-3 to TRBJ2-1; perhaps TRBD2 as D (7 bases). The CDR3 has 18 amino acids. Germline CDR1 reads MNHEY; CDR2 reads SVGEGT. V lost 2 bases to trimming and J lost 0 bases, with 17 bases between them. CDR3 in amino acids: CASSYRARGRSSYNEQFF. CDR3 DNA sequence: TGTGCCAGCAGTTACCGGGCGCGGGGGCGGAGCTCCTACAATGAGCAGTTCTTC.

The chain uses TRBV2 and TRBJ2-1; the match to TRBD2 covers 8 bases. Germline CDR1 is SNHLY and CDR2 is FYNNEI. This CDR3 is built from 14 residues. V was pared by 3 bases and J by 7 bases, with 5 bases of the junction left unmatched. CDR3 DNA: TGTGCCAGCAGTGACGGGAGGGGGTATAATGAGCAGTTCTTC. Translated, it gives CASSDGRGYNEQFF.

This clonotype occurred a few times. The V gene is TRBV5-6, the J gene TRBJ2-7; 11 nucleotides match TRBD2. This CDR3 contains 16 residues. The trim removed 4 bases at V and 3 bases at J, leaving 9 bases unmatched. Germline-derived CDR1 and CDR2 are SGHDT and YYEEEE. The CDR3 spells CASSGTGTSGFYEQYF. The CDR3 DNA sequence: TGTGCCAGCAGCGGTACCGGGACTAGCGGATTCTACGAGCAGTACTTC.